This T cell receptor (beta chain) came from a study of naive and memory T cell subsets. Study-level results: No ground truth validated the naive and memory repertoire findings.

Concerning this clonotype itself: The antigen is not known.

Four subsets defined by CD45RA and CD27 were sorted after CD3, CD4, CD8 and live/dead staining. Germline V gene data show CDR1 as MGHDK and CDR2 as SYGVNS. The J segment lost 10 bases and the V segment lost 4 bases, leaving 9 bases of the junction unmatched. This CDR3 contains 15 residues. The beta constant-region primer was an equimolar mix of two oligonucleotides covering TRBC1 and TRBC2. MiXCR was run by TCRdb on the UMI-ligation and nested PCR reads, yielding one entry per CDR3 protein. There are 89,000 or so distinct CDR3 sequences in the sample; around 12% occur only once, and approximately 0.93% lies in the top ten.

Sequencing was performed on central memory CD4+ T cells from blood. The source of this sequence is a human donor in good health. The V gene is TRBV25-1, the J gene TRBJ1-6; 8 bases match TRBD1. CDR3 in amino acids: CASSGSQGAQSPLHF. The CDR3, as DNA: TGTGCCAGCAGTGGATCCCAGGGGGCCCAATCACCCCTCCACTTT.